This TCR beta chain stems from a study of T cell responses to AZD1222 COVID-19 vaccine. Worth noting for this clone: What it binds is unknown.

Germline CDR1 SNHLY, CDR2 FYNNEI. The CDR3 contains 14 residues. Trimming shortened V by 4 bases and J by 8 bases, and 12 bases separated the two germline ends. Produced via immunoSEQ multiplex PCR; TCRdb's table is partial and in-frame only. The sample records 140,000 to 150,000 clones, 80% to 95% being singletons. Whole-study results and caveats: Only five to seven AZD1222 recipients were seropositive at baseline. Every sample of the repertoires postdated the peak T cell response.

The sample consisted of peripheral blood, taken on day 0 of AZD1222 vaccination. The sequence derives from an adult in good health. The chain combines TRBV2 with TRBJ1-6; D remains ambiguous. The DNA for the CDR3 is TGTGCCAGCAGTGCTGCCCAGGCATATTCACCCCTCCACTTT. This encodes CASSAAQAYSPLHF. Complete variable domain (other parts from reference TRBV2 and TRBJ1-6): EPEVTQTPSHQVTQMGQEVILRCVPISNHLYFYWYRQILGQKVEFLVSFYNNEISEKSEIFDDQFSVERPDGSNFTLKIRSTKLEDSAMYFCASSAAQAYSPLHFGNGTRLTVT.